The present T cell receptor beta chain was sequenced within a study of Ad26.COV2.S vaccination and SARS-CoV-2 variants. General study points: Vaccine and placebo recipients had comparable breadth of non-spike TCRs. Analytic work on TCR breadth and depth might have understated the full extent of total T cell responses.

A remark on this clone: The target antigen is unknown.

Germline V gene sequence: CDR1 SGHDT, CDR2 YYEEEE. The CDR3 is made up of 14 amino acids. Deletions cut 5 bases from V and 1 base from J, with 12 bases between. Profiling relied on immunoSEQ multiplex PCR, and the TCRdb table lists in-frame clones only, not all of them. This sample has roughly 400,000 clones, with about 88% found just once. Treatment of the sample: about 20 received Ad26.COV2.S at low or high dose, single or two shots; roughly five received placebo; per-sample allocation not given. Collection of samples fell on day 63 after the first vaccine or placebo injection. Adults aged 18-55 years in Boston included the donor. It was Wuhan-strain SARS-CoV-2 spike that the Ad26 vaccine vector expressed.

This TCR was sampled from a person aged 18-65 years who received the Ad26.COV2.S COVID-19 vaccine or a placebo. The source material was peripheral blood, sampled in a trial of Ad26.COV2.S vaccine versus placebo. The chain employs TRBV5-6 and TRBJ1-1; TRBD1 might be the D (6 bases). The DNA for the CDR3 is TGTGCCAGCAGGCTTCGGACAGCGAACACTGAAGCTTTCTTT. As protein: CASRLRTANTEAFF.